This passage covers 16 T cell receptor beta chains from one sample sequenced in a study of cytomegalovirus exposure and HLA in healthy donors. It was with 60 Vbeta and 13 Jbeta primers that the PCR ran. Assay: immunoSEQ multiplex PCR; the TCRdb copy retains only in-frame clones and omits some. The table records approximately 150,000 clones, about 80% of them present only once. Sequencing input: PBMCs. These receptors all stem from a man under 40 in good health and CMV-seronegative.

The table lists this clone with a few counts. The CDR3 loop reads CASSLPGTENYEQYF. DNA for the CDR3: TGTGCCAGCAGCTTACCCGGGACAGAGAACTACGAGCAGTACTTC. The chain combines TRBV7-6 with TRBJ2-7; 7 bases fit TRBD1. This CDR3 spans 15 amino acids. Trimming took 2 bases from V and 3 from J; bases not matched to a gene: 7. Per germline, CDR1 SGHVS and CDR2 FNYEAQ. The entire variable domain, with the rest obtained from reference TRBV7-6 and TRBJ2-7, is as follows: GAGVSQSPRYKVTKRGQDVALRCDPISGHVSLYWYRQALGQGPEFLTYFNYEAQQDKSGLPNDRFSAERPEGSISTLTIQRTEQRDSAMYRCASSLPGTENYEQYFGPGTRLTVT.

This clone was picked up one time. The V call is TRBV7-3, the J call TRBJ2-3; D remains unclear. The CDR3 is made up of 13 amino acids. Per the germline V gene, CDR1 is SGHTA and CDR2 is FQGTGA. V lost 5 bases, J lost 6 bases, and 12 bases lay in between. This CDR3 reads CASSPIGSDTQYF. DNA for the CDR3: TGTGCCAGCAGCCCCATCGGGTCGGATACGCAGTATTTT.

This clone came up a few times. The rearrangement links TRBV7-2 to TRBJ2-2; D gene unclear. Germline-derived CDR1 and CDR2 are SGHTA and FQGNSA. The CDR3 contains 16 residues. V shed 5 bases and J shed 5 bases, with 18 bases lying between them. The CDR3 nucleotides read TGTGCCAGCAGCATCCCAGGCGTCGCAGAGACCGGGGAGCTGTTTTTT. This translates into CASSIPGVAETGELFF.

The CDR3 here is CASRDRGHYEQYF. The DNA of the CDR3 is TGTGCCAGCAGGGACAGGGGTCACTACGAGCAGTACTTC. This rearrangement joins TRBV6-1 to TRBJ2-7; 9 bases are shared with TRBD1. J lost 3 bases, V lost 6 bases, and 3 bases had no gene match. This CDR3 has 13 residues. The germline V gene encodes CDR1 MNHNS and CDR2 SASEGT.

For this clone: Other DNA sequences in the same sample also yield this CDR3. This rearrangement joins TRBV27 to TRBJ1-2; 10 positions agree with TRBD1. Losses at the gene ends were 3 bases for V and 5 bases for J; bases not matched to a gene: 0. CDR3 size: 13 residues. Germline V gene data show CDR1 as MNHEY and CDR2 as SMNVEV (reference sequence). The CDR3 is CASSLDRGYGYTF. DNA for the CDR3: TGTGCCAGCAGTTTGGACAGGGGGTATGGCTACACCTTC.

This clone has more than one count but fewer than ten. The V gene is TRBV6-5, the J gene TRBJ1-4; TRBD1 matches 10 bases. This CDR3 is built from 15 residues. Trimming at V came to 7 bases and at J to 7 bases, leaving 9 bases not matched to a gene. Germline V CDR1 and CDR2: MNHEY, SVGAGI. The CDR3 loop reads CASNRQGAPGEKLFF. In DNA form, the CDR3 reads TGTGCCAGCAACCGACAGGGGGCGCCGGGTGAAAAACTGTTTTTT.

The gene calls are TRBV6-5 and TRBJ1-1, with 7 bases fitting TRBD1. This CDR3 comprises 13 residues. Trimming removed 1 base from V and 8 bases from J; junction bases left unmatched: 4. The germline gives CDR1 MNHEY, CDR2 SVGAGI. CDR3 coding DNA: TGTGCCAGCAGTTACTACGGGACAGTAGAAGCTTTCTTT. Protein sequence: CASSYYGTVEAFF.

The CDR3 region is CASSLAGRTSTDTQYF. In DNA, the CDR3 is TGTGCCAGCAGCTTAGCGGGCCGGACTAGCACAGATACGCAGTATTTT. The V gene is TRBV7-3, the J gene TRBJ2-3; tentative D call: TRBD2 (5 bases). Germline V lookup: CDR1 SGHTA, CDR2 FQGTGA. Trimming cost V 2 bases and J 0 bases, with 12 bases left between them. This CDR3 contains 16 residues.

This chain links TRBV27 with TRBJ1-1; 8 bases are shared with TRBD1. V shed 5 bases and J 4 bases; nucleotides not matched to a gene: 6. Germline loops: CDR1 MNHEY, CDR2 SMNVEV (reference sequence). This CDR3 is built from 14 residues. The CDR3 here is CASSKGQGSTEAFF. The CDR3 nucleotides read TGTGCCAGCAGTAAAGGACAGGGAAGCACTGAAGCTTTCTTT.

The table lists this clone with a count of one. This chain connects TRBV15 to TRBJ2-1, with 11 bases aligning to TRBD1. The CDR3 runs to 17 residues. Trimming cost V 8 bases and J 10 bases; bases outside gene matches: 19. The V gene's germline CDR1 is LNHNV and CDR2 YYDKDF (reference sequence). The CDR3 loop reads CATGRRVGQGGFGEQFF. The CDR3 DNA follows: TGTGCCACCGGGAGACGGGTGGGACAGGGGGGGTTTGGGGAGCAGTTCTTC.

This chain connects TRBV5-1 to TRBJ2-3, with TRBD2 matching over 10 bases. The V and J ends lost 3 bases and 2 bases, in that order; junction bases with no gene match: 6. Germline CDR1 SGHRS, CDR2 YFSETQ. This CDR3 has 16 residues. CDR3 region: CASSSLAGVPTDTQYF. Here the CDR3 DNA reads TGCGCCAGCAGCTCCCTAGCGGGAGTACCCACAGATACGCAGTATTTT.

This sequence joins TRBV5-1 and TRBJ1-6; D unresolved. CDR3 length equals 14 residues. V shed 0 bases and J shed 7 bases, with 8 bases lying between them. Germline V gives CDR1 SGHRS, CDR2 YFSETQ. CDR3 sequence: CASSLAGHNSPLHF. The CDR3 DNA is TGCGCCAGCAGCTTGGCAGGTCACAATTCACCCCTCCACTTT.

This chain links TRBV7-2 with TRBJ2-7; TRBD2 aligns across 7 bases. V shed 0 bases and J 5 bases; nucleotides not matched to a gene: 7. The CDR3 totals 15 residues. The germline V gene encodes CDR1 SGHTA and CDR2 FQGNSA. The CDR3 DNA reads as TGTGCCAGCAGCTTAGCGGGAGGGCCGCACCACGAGCAGTACTTC. Protein product: CASSLAGGPHHEQYF.

The chain uses TRBV19 and TRBJ1-4; D might be TRBD1 (5 bases). The V gene's germline CDR1 is LNHDA and CDR2 SQIVND (reference sequence). Trimming shortened V by 5 bases and J by 7 bases, and 17 bases separated the two germline ends. There are 15 residues in the CDR3. The CDR3 DNA sequence: TGTGCCAGTAGTCCCCGAGTAGGGGCGGCTGAAAAACTGTTTTTT. Translating gives CASSPRVGAAEKLFF.

The rearrangement links TRBV6-4 to TRBJ2-5; 9 bases are a match to TRBD1. Germline CDR1 reads MRHNA; CDR2 reads SNTAGT. The junction had 12 bases not matched to a gene; V was cut back by 8 bases and J by 5 bases. There are 15 residues in the CDR3. The CDR3 here is CASPLQGATGETQYF. CDR3 DNA sequence: TGTGCCAGCCCCCTACAGGGGGCTACGGGGGAGACCCAGTACTTC.

The chain joins TRBV5-1 to TRBJ2-7, with 11 bases that match TRBD1. CDR1 is SGHRS, CDR2 YFSETQ, per germline. The CDR3 spans 15 residues. The V gene end was trimmed by 3 bases and the J gene end by 6 bases; junction bases not matched to a gene: 8. CDR3 nucleotide sequence: TGCGCCAGCAGCTACGGACAGGGGGCTGTCTCCGAGCAGTACTTC. It codes for CASSYGQGAVSEQYF.